This is a list of T cell receptor beta chains from one sample in a study of T cells after yellow fever vaccination. TCRdb ran MiXCR on the 5' RACE reads and lists one entry per CDR3 protein. The table has a few hundred thousand distinct CDR3 sequences, around 17% seen once. The sequencing here drew on PBMCs, taken 5 days after the first yellow fever vaccination. Source of these receptors: a man aged 18 to 30 who received the YFV17D yellow fever vaccine. Both conserved end residues are part of each CDR3. A D gene is named only where the DNA matches it firmly. Clone size is stated in some rows and not others, as once, few, many or a class when expanded.

TRBJ1-5	NA	few	TRBV7-9	TGTGCCAGCAGCTTAGAGGAGGGCAATCAGCCCCAGCATTTT	CASSLEEGNQPQHF
TRBJ2-7	TRBD2	few	TRBV5-1	TGCGCCAGCAGCTCCGGGACTAGCGGGGACGAGCAGTACTTC	CASSSGTSGDEQYF
TRBJ2-5	NA	NA	TRBV5-1	TGCGCCAGCGGACCGTTGGGGAGTCGAGAGACCCAGTACTTC	CASGPLGSRETQYF
TRBJ1-2	NA	many	TRBV5-1	TGCGCCAGCAGCCCCCCAGGCAACTATGGCTACACCTTC	CASSPPGNYGYTF
TRBJ2-3	TRBD1	NA	TRBV19	TGTGCCGGGTGGACAGGGGACACGCAGTATTTT	CAGWTGDTQYF
TRBJ1-2	TRBD1	few	TRBV12-3/TRBV12-4	TGTGCCAGCAGTTTTGCCCCGGGACAGTACTATGGCTACACCTTC	CASSFAPGQYYGYTF
TRBJ2-7	TRBD2	NA	TRBV2	TGTGCCACCGTTTGGGTCGGGGGGAGCGAGCAGTACTTC	CATVWVGGSEQYF
TRBJ2-5	NA	NA	TRBV7-2	TGTGCCAGCAGCTTAGCTGGGGGGTACCAAGAGACCCAGTACTTC	CASSLAGGYQETQYF
TRBJ2-5	TRBD1	few	TRBV11-2	TGTGCCAGCAGAGGGACAGAAGAGACCCAGTACTTC	CASRGTEETQYF
TRBJ2-2	NA	NA	TRBV29-1	TGCAGCGCCCCAGTCACCGGGGAGCTGTTTTTT	CSAPVTGELFF
TRBJ2-1	TRBD2	many	TRBV7-8	TGTGCCAGCAGCTCTCTCCGGGGGGGGAGTAATGAGCAGTTCTTC	CASSSLRGGSNEQFF
TRBJ2-1	NA	NA	TRBV4-3	TGCGCCAGCAGCCAAGAATTATTAAGGGCGTACAATGAGCAGTTCTTC	CASSQELLRAYNEQFF
TRBJ2-3	NA	NA	TRBV29-1	TGCAGCGTTGTCGGGGGGCGCGGCTCAGATACGCAGTATTTT	CSVVGGRGSDTQYF
TRBJ2-3	TRBD1	NA	TRBV28	TGTGCCAGCAGTTCGTTCTGGGACAGGAGAGGAGATACGCAGTATTTT	CASSSFWDRRGDTQYF
TRBJ1-1	NA	few	TRBV7-9	TGTGCCAGCATGAACACTGAAGCTTTCTTT	CASMNTEAFF
TRBJ1-2	TRBD1	NA	TRBV7-3	TGTGCCAGCAGCGCGGGACAGGGGTTGGGCGGCTACACCTTC	CASSAGQGLGGYTF
TRBJ1-6	NA	NA	TRBV27	TGTGCCAGCAGTTTAGGGTCCGGGAAGGTACCACCCCTCCACTTT	CASSLGSGKVPPLHF
TRBJ1-5	NA	NA	TRBV4-3	TGCGCCAGCAGCCAAGATCGGGGGGGGCATCAGCCCCAGCATTTT	CASSQDRGGHQPQHF
TRBJ2-1	TRBD2	NA	TRBV11-2	TGTGCCAGCAGCACCGGGACTAGCGGCAATGAGCAGTTCTTC	CASSTGTSGNEQFF